The rows below give T cell receptor beta chains drawn from one sample of a study of naive and memory T cell subsets. Each CDR3 protein gets one entry after TCRdb re-called the UMI-ligation and nested PCR reads with MiXCR. The sample contains 25,000 to 30,000 distinct CDR3 sequences, about 5.2% of which appear only once. The sample consisted of blood. The receptors originated from an adult in good health. The CDR3 runs from the conserved cysteine through the conserved F or W. D genes are given only for firm matches. Expanded clones get a size class; other rows say once, few or many, or leave the size out.

>TRBV10-3|many|TRBJ2-2|TRBD2
CAMGLAGGGELFF
TGTGCCATGGGACTAGCGGGAGGCGGGGAGCTGTTTTTT
>TRBV9|many|TRBJ2-4|.
CASSPGGYQYF
TGTGCCAGCAGCCCTGGTGGTTATCAGTACTTC
>TRBV4-2|many|TRBJ2-7|TRBD1
CASSQPPGQGRHYEQYF
TGTGCCAGCAGCCAACCCCCAGGACAGGGGAGGCACTACGAGCAGTACTTC
>TRBV28|many|TRBJ2-1|TRBD2
CASSTRLAGDNEQFF
TGTGCCAGCAGTACCCGACTAGCGGGAGACAATGAGCAGTTCTTC
>TRBV11-1|many|TRBJ1-1|.
CASSLSKGHNTEAFF
TGTGCCAGCAGCCTGAGCAAGGGGCACAACACTGAAGCTTTCTTT
>TRBV5-1|many|TRBJ2-7|TRBD2
CASSLWEGEQYF
TGCGCCAGCAGCTTGTGGGAGGGGGAGCAGTACTTC
>TRBV4-2|many|TRBJ2-7|.
CASSQVIYGAYEQYF
TGTGCCAGCAGCCAAGTAATCTATGGAGCCTACGAGCAGTACTTC
>TRBV10-3|many|TRBJ2-4|TRBD1
CAISTGAVDIQYF
TGTGCCATCAGCACAGGGGCGGTAGACATTCAGTACTTC
>TRBV12-5|many|TRBJ2-5|TRBD2
CASGLALAGERQETQYF
TGTGCTAGTGGTTTGGCCCTAGCGGGAGAGAGACAAGAGACCCAGTACTTC
>TRBV7-9|many|TRBJ1-1|.
CASSLGLGVGEAFF
TGTGCCAGCAGCTTAGGCCTCGGGGTTGGTGAAGCTTTCTTT
>TRBV4-1|few|TRBJ1-1|.
CASSQGPGPLNTEAFF
TGCGCCAGCAGCCAAGGACCGGGACCTTTGAACACTGAAGCTTTCTTT
>TRBV9|many|TRBJ2-7|.
CASSVDLGRAYEQYF
TGTGCCAGCAGCGTAGATCTCGGCAGGGCCTACGAGCAGTACTTC
>TRBV12-3/TRBV12-4|many|TRBJ1-1|TRBD1
CASSLATGRNTEAFF
TGTGCCAGCAGTTTAGCGACAGGGAGGAACACTGAAGCTTTCTTT
>TRBV11-2|.|TRBJ2-7|.
CASSLEVGTFNDGYYEQYF
TGTGCCAGCAGCTTAGAGGTCGGGACTTTTAACGACGGGTACTACGAGCAGTACTTC
>TRBV5-4|.|TRBJ1-2|.
CASSQEYYGYTF
TGTGCCAGCAGCCAAGAATACTATGGCTACACCTTC
>TRBV7-2|many|TRBJ2-1|.
CASSFPGHNEQFF
TGTGCCAGCAGCTTCCCGGGTCACAATGAGCAGTTCTTC
>TRBV29-1|many|TRBJ2-5|.
CSVERADQETQYF
TGCAGCGTTGAAAGGGCGGACCAAGAGACCCAGTACTTC
>TRBV12-3/TRBV12-4|many|TRBJ1-3|.
CASSYAGTSGNTIYF
TGTGCCAGCAGTTATGCAGGAACCTCTGGAAACACCATATATTTT
>TRBV20-1|many|TRBJ2-3|TRBD2
CSALPGLAGLSTTDTQYF
TGCAGTGCTTTACCGGGACTAGCGGGACTCAGTACCACAGATACGCAGTATTTT
>TRBV7-2|many|TRBJ2-1|.
CASSLAGPSYNEQFF
TGTGCCAGCAGCTTAGCGGGGCCGTCCTACAATGAGCAGTTCTTC
>TRBV12-3/TRBV12-4|medium-sized|TRBJ2-2|.
CASRRDYTGELFF
TGTGCCAGCAGACGGGATTACACCGGGGAGCTGTTTTTT
>TRBV4-1|many|TRBJ2-5|TRBD2
CASSQEPGTSGSLTQYF
TGCGCCAGCAGCCAAGAGCCCGGGACTAGCGGGAGTTTGACCCAGTACTTC
>TRBV27|many|TRBJ1-4|TRBD1
CASSPQGANEKLFF
TGTGCCAGCAGTCCCCAGGGGGCTAATGAAAAACTGTTTTTT
>TRBV6-6|many|TRBJ1-1|.
CASSYRHPEGGSFF
TGTGCCAGCAGTTACCGACACCCCGAGGGCGGTTCTTTCTTT
>TRBV24-1|many|TRBJ2-3|.
CATSDSTRGSTDTQYF
TGTGCCACCAGTGACAGTACCCGAGGGAGCACAGATACGCAGTATTTT
>TRBV29-1|many|TRBJ2-6|TRBD1
CSVGGQPSGANVLTF
TGCAGCGTTGGGGGACAGCCCTCTGGGGCCAACGTCCTGACTTTC
>TRBV6-2/TRBV6-3|.|TRBJ2-1|TRBD2
CASILAGQRHNEQFF
TGTGCCAGCATTCTAGCGGGCCAAAGACACAATGAGCAGTTCTTC
>TRBV11-2|many|TRBJ2-7|.
CASSLVRGYEQYF
TGTGCCAGCAGCTTAGTCCGGGGGTACGAGCAGTACTTC
>TRBV20-1|many|TRBJ2-5|TRBD1
CSATGQSQETQYF
TGCAGTGCTACGGGACAGTCGCAAGAGACCCAGTACTTC
>TRBV20-1|many|TRBJ2-7|.
CSARTNSYEQYF
TGCAGTGCTCGGACTAATTCCTACGAGCAGTACTTC
>TRBV9|many|TRBJ2-7|TRBD2
CASSGGGLAAYEQYF
TGTGCCAGCAGCGGAGGGGGACTAGCGGCCTACGAGCAGTACTTC
>TRBV14|.|TRBJ2-5|.
CASSQDGGWETQYF
TGTGCCAGCAGCCAAGATGGGGGCTGGGAGACCCAGTACTTC
>TRBV15|many|TRBJ2-5|TRBD1
CATSRYRQGLETQYF
TGTGCCACCAGCAGATACCGACAGGGCCTTGAGACCCAGTACTTC
>TRBV29-1|many|TRBJ2-5|TRBD1
CSVSGTGETQYF
TGCAGCGTTTCCGGGACAGGGGAGACCCAGTACTTC
>TRBV11-2|many|TRBJ2-5|.
CASSIGTQETQYF
TGTGCCAGCAGCATCGGGACCCAAGAGACCCAGTACTTC
>TRBV9|many|TRBJ2-2|.
CASSVEGSGVAGELFF
TGTGCCAGCAGCGTAGAGGGTAGCGGAGTCGCCGGGGAGCTGTTTTTT
>TRBV6-2/TRBV6-3|many|TRBJ2-2|.
CASSYRENTGELFF
TGTGCCAGCAGTTACCGGGAGAACACCGGGGAGCTGTTTTTT
>TRBV25-1|many|TRBJ2-1|TRBD2
CASSELAASGTYNEQFF
TGTGCCAGCAGTGAATTGGCGGCTAGCGGAACCTACAATGAGCAGTTCTTC
>TRBV29-1|many|TRBJ1-1|.
CSVDPERRGTEAFF
TGCAGCGTTGATCCTGAGAGGAGGGGCACTGAAGCTTTCTTT
>TRBV12-3/TRBV12-4|many|TRBJ2-2|TRBD2
CASSLGLAGPYTGELFF
TGTGCCAGCAGTCTGGGACTAGCGGGACCGTACACCGGGGAGCTGTTTTTT